A single sample gave rise to the 19 T cell receptor beta chains below, sequenced in a study of T cells in Graves' hyperthyroidism and ophthalmopathy. What was amplified from RNA transcripts were TCR beta CDR3 regions. A set of HTBI primers served as the primers for a first-round RT-PCR of the TCR CDR3. TCRdb analysed the multiplex PCR reads with MiXCR anew, one entry per CDR3 protein. Of about 460,000 distinct CDR3 sequences listed, around a fifth were seen once; the top ten hold under 55%. The sample comprised blood. These receptors were collected from a woman between 65 and 79 years old with Graves' ophthalmopathy.

This clonotype has just a few counts. V is TRBV12-3 or TRBV12-4 and J is TRBJ2-1; D call uncertain. The CDR3 extends over 12 amino acids. V was clipped by 6 bases and J by 5 bases, with 8 bases between them. The chain's CDR3 is CASRRGNNEQFF. CDR3 DNA: TGTGCCAGCAGGCGTGGAAACAATGAGCAGTTCTTC.

This clonotype was seen more than once but under ten times. This rearrangement joins TRBV9 to TRBJ2-2, with 7 bases that match TRBD2. Germline-derived CDR1 and CDR2 are SGDLS and YYNGEE. The CDR3 runs to 14 residues. With V trimmed by 4 bases and J by 7 bases, 7 bases remained unmatched. The CDR3 is CASSRGGSDGELFF. Written as DNA, the CDR3 is TGTGCCAGCAGCCGGGGAGGGTCCGACGGGGAGCTGTTTTTT.

At least ten counts were recorded for this clonotype. CDR3 nucleotide sequence: TGTGCCAGCAGCCAAGACAGTCCCTACAATGAGCAGTTCTTC. Amino acids: CASSQDSPYNEQFF. The chain joins TRBV3-1 to TRBJ2-1, with D unclear. V was clipped by 0 bases and J by 2 bases, with 5 bases between them. Per the germline V gene, CDR1 is LGHDT and CDR2 is YNNKEL (reference sequence). The CDR3 runs 14 residues.

This clonotype was recorded many times. This chain connects TRBV3-1 to TRBJ2-7, with 9 bases lining up with TRBD2. With V trimmed by 0 bases and J by 9 bases, 15 bases remained unmatched. Germline CDR1 reads LGHDT; CDR2 reads YNNKEL (reference sequence). This CDR3 is built from 17 residues. CDR3 in amino acids: CASSQETSGRLYEGQYF. The CDR3 DNA reads as TGTGCCAGCAGCCAAGAAACTAGCGGGCGACTCTACGAAGGGCAGTACTTC.

This clonotype was recorded at least ten times. J is TRBJ2-1 and V is TRBV11-2, with TRBD2 identical over 10 bases. V dropped 5 bases and J dropped 3; count of bases not matched to a gene: 4. CDR3 length equals 15 residues. From germline, CDR1 is SGHAT and CDR2 FQNNGV. DNA of the CDR3: TGTGCCAGCAGCCTAGCGGGAGTGGACTACAATGAGCAGTTCTTC. It yields the protein CASSLAGVDYNEQFF.

The rearrangement links TRBV13 to TRBJ2-3; 9 nucleotides align to TRBD1. CDR1 is PRHDT and CDR2 is FYEKMQ in the germline V gene (reference sequence). The CDR3 contains 15 residues. Germline trimming cut 4 bases from V and 3 bases from J; bases unmatched to any gene: 5. The CDR3 protein is CASSSWDRATDTQYF. In DNA, the CDR3 is TGTGCCAGCAGCTCGTGGGACAGGGCTACAGATACGCAGTATTTT.

This clonotype was found a few times. The rearrangement joins TRBV27 to TRBJ1-3, with 9 bases lining up with TRBD1. Germline V gene lookup returns CDR1 MNHEY and CDR2 SMNVEV (reference sequence). V was clipped by 5 bases and J by 4 bases; unmatched bases: 6. The CDR3 spans 15 residues. CDR3 nucleotide sequence: TGTGCCAGCAGTCTTCACAGGGGGCAAGGAAACACCATATATTTT. Amino acid sequence: CASSLHRGQGNTIYF.

The chain links TRBV28 to TRBJ2-3; 14 bases are a match to TRBD2. Looked up from germline, CDR1 is MDHEN and CDR2 is SYDVKM. This CDR3 has 16 amino acids. The V and J ends lost 8 bases and 2 bases, in that order; junction bases with no gene match: 6. The DNA of the CDR3 is TGTGCCAGCGCTGGGACTAGCGGGAGCCACACAGATACGCAGTATTTT. Encoded protein: CASAGTSGSHTDTQYF.

This clonotype was seen at least ten times. The chain recombines TRBV2 with TRBJ1-6; D perhaps matches TRBD1 (6 bases). Germline V CDR1 and CDR2: SNHLY, FYNNEI. The V gene lost 6 bases and the J gene lost 2 bases, with 8 bases spanning the gap. The CDR3 contains 14 residues. Here the CDR3 reads CASRAGAYNSPLHF. The CDR3 bases are TGTGCCAGCAGGGCAGGGGCCTATAATTCACCCCTCCACTTT. The whole variable domain, remainder taken from reference TRBV2 and TRBJ1-6, is EPEVTQTPSHQVTQMGQEVILRCVPISNHLYFYWYRQILGQKVEFLVSFYNNEISEKSEIFDDQFSVERPDGSNFTLKIRSTKLEDSAMYFCASRAGAYNSPLHFGNGTRLTVT.

The chain links TRBV19 to TRBJ1-5, with D uncertain. The CDR3 sequence is 13 residues long. Germline assignment: CDR1 LNHDA and CDR2 SQIVND (reference sequence). V was shortened by 1 base and J by 2 bases, with 3 bases between the two germline ends. CDR3 residues: CASSIGRNQPQHF. CDR3 DNA: TGTGCCAGTAGTATAGGGCGCAATCAGCCCCAGCATTTT. Combining the CDR3 with reference TRBV19 and TRBJ1-5 gives the whole variable domain DGGITQSPKYLFRKEGQNVTLSCEQNLNHDAMYWYRQDPGQGLRLIYYSQIVNDFQKGDIAEGYSVSREKKESFPLTVTSAQKNPTAFYLCASSIGRNQPQHFGDGTRLSIL.

This chain joins TRBV12-3 or TRBV12-4 and TRBJ1-6; tentative D call: TRBD1 (5 bases). The CDR3 has 14 amino acids. V was pared by 4 bases and J by 7 bases, with 11 bases between. This CDR3 reads CASSWGGMNSPLHF. The CDR3 DNA is TGTGCCAGCAGTTGGGGGGGGATGAATTCACCCCTCCACTTT.

This clonotype has ten or more counts. V and J are TRBV20-1 and TRBJ2-7; no definite D call. V lost 3 bases, J lost 1 base, and 4 bases lay in between. The CDR3 loop spans 11 amino acids. Germline V gives CDR1 DFQATT, CDR2 SNEGSKA (reference sequence). The DNA of the CDR3 is TGCAGTGCTAGTAGGTCCTACGAGCAGTACTTC. It is translated as CSASRSYEQYF.

This chain uses TRBV2 with TRBJ1-4; D perhaps matches TRBD1 (6 bases). This CDR3 is built from 15 residues. Per germline, CDR1 SNHLY and CDR2 FYNNEI. The ends were cut back, 4 bases at V and 5 bases at J, with 14 bases in the middle. The CDR3 loop reads CASSGGAFRNEKLFF. CDR3 sequence (DNA): TGTGCCAGCAGTGGGGGGGCGTTTAGAAATGAAAAACTGTTTTTT.

Regarding this clonotype: Being one base from a much bigger clone, this may be a read error. Given the absence of the conserved phenylalanine or tryptophan at the CDR3 end, a read error is likely. The chain's CDR3 is CASRVQGANTEAFL. The CDR3 DNA is TGTGCCAGCAGGGTACAGGGGGCGAACACTGAAGCTTTCCTT. The V gene is TRBV2, the J gene TRBJ1-1; 9 positions agree with TRBD1. The CDR3 runs 14 residues. The V gene end was trimmed by 6 bases and the J gene end by 1 base; junction bases not matched to a gene: 3. The V gene's germline CDR1 is SNHLY and CDR2 FYNNEI.

This rearrangement joins TRBV28 to TRBJ1-1; D possibly corresponds to TRBD1 (5 bases). Per germline, CDR1 MDHEN and CDR2 SYDVKM. The CDR3 covers 14 residues. Trimming cost V 2 bases and J 3 bases, with 10 bases left between them. As DNA, the CDR3 is TGTGCCAGCAGTTTAACAGGAGAGTACACTGAAGCTTTCTTT. The encoded protein is CASSLTGEYTEAFF. Complete variable domain (other parts from reference TRBV28 and TRBJ1-1): DVKVTQSSRYLVKRTGEKVFLECVQDMDHENMFWYRQDPGLGLRLIYFSYDVKMKEKGDIPEGYSVSREKKERFSLILESASTNQTSMYLCASSLTGEYTEAFFGQGTRLTVV.

Remarks on this clonotype: A read error may explain this, as a much larger clone is one base away. The V gene is TRBV28, the J gene TRBJ2-1; unclear D gene. The V gene's germline CDR1 is MDHEN and CDR2 SYDVKM. V was cut by 4 bases and J by 6 bases, with 16 bases left in between. This CDR3 has 15 amino acids. The CDR3 DNA reads as TGTGCCAGCAGTTCTGCGAAGAGAATGTGCAATGAGCAGTTCTTC. Translation gives CASSSAKRMCNEQFF.

The rearrangement uses TRBV5-6 and TRBJ2-5; 13 nucleotides agree with TRBD2. The CDR3 covers 16 residues. The V and J ends lost 2 bases and 4 bases, in that order; junction bases with no gene match: 5. Germline V gives CDR1 SGHDT, CDR2 YYEEEE. CDR3 in amino acids: CASSFRTSGSLETQYF. The CDR3 DNA sequence: TGTGCCAGCAGCTTTCGGACTAGCGGGAGTTTAGAGACCCAGTACTTC.

This clonotype was detected ten times or more. This chain links TRBV28 with TRBJ2-7, with D perhaps TRBD1 (6 bases). The V and J ends lost 6 bases and 3 bases respectively, with 24 bases between them. Germline CDR1 MDHEN, CDR2 SYDVKM. The CDR3 consists of 17 residues. CDR3 sequence reads: CASRLPQGRGGLYEQYF. The CDR3 nucleotides are TGTGCCAGCAGGCTCCCCCAGGGCAGGGGCGGACTCTACGAGCAGTACTTC.

This clonotype was recorded a few times. The chain combines TRBV20-1 with TRBJ1-1; D unclear. The germline V gene has CDR1 DFQATT and CDR2 SNEGSKA (reference sequence). V lost 3 bases and J 0 bases, leaving 11 bases between the germline ends. This CDR3 comprises 14 residues. The CDR3 reads CSARKITMNTEAFF. CDR3 nucleotides: TGCAGTGCTAGGAAGATCACGATGAACACTGAAGCTTTCTTT.